The 18 T cell receptor beta chains below were found in one sample sequenced in a study of response to subunit inactivated influenza vaccine. One entry per CDR3 protein, called by TCRdb with MiXCR from the RT-PCR reads. The data hold 500,000 to 700,000 distinct CDR3 sequences, with roughly 25% observed a single time. A further study also used this sample, focusing on T cells expressing NK-cell markers. That work contributes: What made the TCR beta cDNA was 5'RACE template switching with UMIs.

The source was CD4+ T cells sorted from PBMCs, collected about 12 days after vaccination. The receptor source for this set is a middle-aged man who received an inactivated influenza vaccine.

This clonotype has a handful of counts. This chain uses TRBV12-3 or TRBV12-4 with TRBJ1-3; weak D call: TRBD1 (5 bases). There are 15 residues in the CDR3. Trimming removed 7 bases at V and 0 bases at J, with 13 bases between. Here the CDR3 DNA reads TGTGCCAGCACCCCTCGACAGAGCTCTGGAAACACCATATATTTT. This gives the protein CASTPRQSSGNTIYF.

The chain employs TRBV12-3 or TRBV12-4 and TRBJ2-3, with TRBD2 matching over 7 bases. J lost 0 bases, V lost 4 bases, and 4 bases had no gene match. This CDR3 contains 15 residues. CDR3 nucleotide sequence: TGTGCCAGCAGTTCGGGACTATATAGCACAGATACGCAGTATTTT. Protein sequence: CASSSGLYSTDTQYF.

The chain recombines TRBV6-1 with TRBJ1-6; D perhaps matches TRBD1 (5 bases). This CDR3 contains 14 residues. The V gene's germline CDR1 is MNHNS and CDR2 SASEGT. Trimming took off 4 bases at V and 7 bases at J, with 11 bases between the two ends. The CDR3 reads CASSGGTSNSPLHF. In DNA, the CDR3 is TGTGCCAGCAGTGGCGGGACGTCAAATTCACCCCTCCACTTT.

This clonotype has only a few counts. This chain uses TRBV19 with TRBJ2-2; D remains ambiguous. Trimming stripped 5 bases from V and 1 base from J, with 11 bases between. The CDR3 totals 15 residues. Germline loops: CDR1 LNHDA, CDR2 SQIVND (reference sequence). CDR3 DNA: TGTGCCAGTAGTGCTCTGGGGTTGAACACCGGGGAGCTGTTTTTT. It specifies CASSALGLNTGELFF.

This clonotype was picked up a small number of times. The rearrangement uses TRBV20-1 and TRBJ2-1; D not resolved. V lost 2 bases and J 8 bases, leaving 10 bases between the germline ends. Germline-derived CDR1 and CDR2 are DFQATT and SNEGSKA (reference sequence). The CDR3 length is 12 residues. The CDR3 loop is CSARTTRHEQFF. CDR3 bases: TGCAGTGCTAGAACGACGAGGCATGAGCAGTTCTTC.

This rearrangement joins TRBV12-3 or TRBV12-4 to TRBJ1-1; the D gene is possibly TRBD1 (6 bases). Trimming stripped 2 bases from V and 3 bases from J, with 13 bases between. The CDR3 runs 15 residues. The CDR3 region has the DNA TGTGCCAGCAGTTTATGGGGGCGCGGGGACACTGAAGCTTTCTTT. It specifies CASSLWGRGDTEAFF.

V gene TRBV24-1 combines with J gene TRBJ1-5; no firm D call. The CDR3 has 13 residues. Trimming shortened V by 0 bases and J by 9 bases, and 8 bases separated the two germline ends. Per germline, CDR1 KGHDR and CDR2 SFDVKD. CDR3 region: CATSDLVVGPQHF. The CDR3 DNA follows: TGTGCCACCAGTGATTTGGTCGTAGGGCCCCAGCATTTT.

This chain uses TRBV5-1 with TRBJ2-7; D unclear. Trimming left V 0 bases short and J 9 bases short, with 16 bases between. The germline V gene encodes CDR1 SGHRS and CDR2 YFSETQ. The CDR3 totals 14 residues. In DNA form, the CDR3 reads TGCGCCAGCAGCTTGGACGGAAACTACGTCCGGCAGTACTTC. The encoded protein is CASSLDGNYVRQYF.

This clonotype was detected only a few times. CDR3: CASSQDAGQGGLYEQYF. In DNA, the CDR3 is TGCGCCAGCAGCCAAGATGCGGGGCAGGGGGGCCTCTACGAGCAGTACTTC. This chain joins TRBV4-1 and TRBJ2-7, with D perhaps matching TRBD1 (7 bases). CDR1 is MGHRA and CDR2 is YSYEKL in the germline V gene. The CDR3 covers 17 residues. V was shortened by 0 bases and J by 3 bases, with 18 bases between the two germline ends.

This clonotype was detected only a few times. The J gene is TRBJ2-5, the V gene TRBV7-9; no firm D call. Germline V lookup: CDR1 SEHNR, CDR2 FQNEAQ (reference sequence). The CDR3 runs to 18 residues. V was cut by 1 base and J by 3 bases, with 21 bases left in between. The CDR3 spells CASSLGRSSFGEKETQYF. CDR3 nucleotides: TGTGCCAGCAGCTTAGGAAGGAGCAGTTTCGGTGAGAAAGAGACCCAGTACTTC. Together with reference TRBV7-9 and TRBJ2-5, the CDR3 gives the full variable domain: DTGVSQNPRHKITKRGQNVTFRCDPISEHNRLYWYRQTLGQGPEFLTYFQNEAQLEKSRLLSDRFSAERPKGSFSTLEIQRTEQGDSAMYLCASSLGRSSFGEKETQYFGPGTRLLVL.

The genes are TRBV7-9 and TRBJ2-7; 7 bases are a match to TRBD1. Trimming cost V 4 bases and J 3 bases; bases outside gene matches: 6. The CDR3 has 14 amino acids. CDR1 is SEHNR, CDR2 FQNEAQ, per germline (reference sequence). In DNA form, the CDR3 reads TGTGCCAGCAGCTCCGCCGGGACAGACTACGAGCAGTACTTC. As protein: CASSSAGTDYEQYF.

This clonotype was observed many times. V and J are TRBV5-6 and TRBJ1-5, with a weak D call TRBD1 (6 bases). This CDR3 is 15 amino acids long. Trimming stripped 1 base from V and 3 bases from J, with 11 bases between. CDR1 and CDR2 from the germline V gene are SGHDT and YYEEEE. CDR3 sequence (DNA): TGTGCCAGCAGCTTGCAGGGGAGGGCCAATCAGCCCCAGCATTTT. It yields the protein CASSLQGRANQPQHF.

A few counts support this clonotype. This chain uses TRBV20-1 with TRBJ2-1; D remains ambiguous. Germline V CDR1 and CDR2: DFQATT, SNEGSKA (reference sequence). The CDR3 runs to 11 residues. The germline V and J ends were trimmed by 6 bases and 8 bases, with 11 bases remaining between them. This CDR3 is CSANGGDEQFF. For the CDR3, the DNA is TGCAGTGCCAACGGTGGGGATGAGCAGTTCTTC.

CDR3 protein: CASILGQGGNSPLHF. In DNA, the CDR3 is TGTGCCAGTATCTTGGGACAGGGGGGGAATTCACCCCTCCACTTT. The chain uses TRBV6-1 and TRBJ1-6, with 11 nucleotides matching TRBD1. The CDR3 totals 15 residues. Germline CDR1 MNHNS, CDR2 SASEGT. Unmatched junction bases numbered 8, after V lost 9 bases and J lost 7 bases.

The table lists this clonotype with a few counts. The chain joins TRBV5-1 to TRBJ1-2; tentative D call: TRBD1 (5 bases). CDR3 length: 16 amino acids. The germline V gene encodes CDR1 SGHRS and CDR2 YFSETQ. The V end lost 0 bases, the J end lost 0 bases, and 12 bases lay between the germline ends. The CDR3 protein is CASSLAGGLTNYGYTF. For the CDR3, the DNA is TGCGCCAGCAGCTTGGCCGGGGGACTAACTAACTATGGCTACACCTTC.

In its sample, this clonotype was seen a few times. The chain combines TRBV5-1 with TRBJ1-4, with D uncertain. V shed 3 bases and J shed 6 bases, with 18 bases lying between them. Per germline, CDR1 SGHRS and CDR2 YFSETQ. The CDR3 covers 16 residues. CDR3 residues: CASSSRLLSPDEKLFF. The CDR3 bases are TGCGCCAGCAGCTCCAGATTACTTTCCCCCGATGAAAAACTGTTTTTT.

This clonotype came up a few times. The rearrangement uses TRBV5-6 and TRBJ2-1; 9 bases align to TRBD2. CDR3 size: 18 residues. After removal of 4 bases from V and 0 bases from J, the junction contained 11 bases not matched to a gene. Germline values: CDR1 SGHDT, CDR2 YYEEEE. As DNA, the CDR3 is TGTGCCAGCAGCCCACCGCCCGGTAGCGGGAGCTCCTACAATGAGCAGTTCTTC. Translated: CASSPPPGSGSSYNEQFF.

J is TRBJ2-5 and V is TRBV6-1; D is unclear. Trimming took 7 bases from V and 4 from J, leaving 13 bases between them. The germline V gene encodes CDR1 MNHNS and CDR2 SASEGT. This CDR3 region has 13 residues. DNA for the CDR3: TGTGCCAGCATAAGGACCGTAGGAGAGACCCAGTACTTC. This encodes CASIRTVGETQYF.